The rows below give T cell receptor beta chains drawn from one sample of a study of blood T cell repertoires in COVID-19. Here immunoSEQ multiplex PCR was the method, and the copy in TCRdb shows in-frame clones only, minus some. The table shows about 270,000 clones, with about 86% occurring only once. The sequencing sample was made of peripheral blood. The source is a woman in her fifties or sixties with active or convalescent COVID-19. CDR3s include the opening cysteine and the closing phenylalanine or tryptophan. A D gene is named only where the DNA matches it firmly. Some rows mark clone size as missing; the rest say once, few, many or name a class of expanded clone.

v_gene	j_gene	abundance	d_gene	CDR3aa	CDR3nt
TRBV11-2	TRBJ1-2	.	.	CASTPGGPGYGYTF	TGTGCCAGCACCCCGGGGGGACCCGGCTATGGCTACACCTTC
TRBV28	TRBJ2-3	.	.	CASSGRDTSDTQYF	TGTGCCAGCAGTGGCCGGGACACCTCAGATACGCAGTATTTT
TRBV19	TRBJ2-7	.	TRBD1	CASSPRGQEGSYEQYF	TGTGCCAGTAGTCCCCGCGGACAGGAAGGGTCCTACGAGCAGTACTTC
TRBV5-1	TRBJ2-7	few	TRBD1	CASSLTGTADYEQYF	TGCGCCAGCAGCTTGACCGGGACAGCAGACTACGAGCAGTACTTC
TRBV10-1	TRBJ1-3	.	.	CASSESGGIGNTIYF	TGCGCCAGCAGTGAGTCGGGAGGGATTGGAAACACCATATATTTT
TRBV5-6	TRBJ1-1	.	.	CASSIRDTEAFF	TGTGCCAGCAGCATCCGGGACACTGAAGCTTTCTTT
TRBV18	TRBJ1-6	once	TRBD1	CASSPGQGVGSPLHF	TGTGCCAGCTCACCGGGACAGGGAGTCGGTTCACCCCTCCACTTT
TRBV10-3	TRBJ1-2	.	.	CAITEGDSVGYTF	TGTGCCATCACCGAAGGGGACTCCGTCGGCTACACCTTC
TRBV27	TRBJ1-6	.	.	CASTYSPGDSPLHF	TGTGCCAGCACCTACAGCCCGGGGGATTCACCCCTCCACTTT
TRBV2	TRBJ1-6	many	.	CASSSFAGGDSPLHF	TGTGCCAGCAGTTCCTTTGCTGGGGGCGATTCACCCCTCCACTTT
TRBV3-1/TRBV3-2	TRBJ2-5	.	.	CASSLGRSAGIGETQYF	TGTGCCAGCAGCCTCGGCAGGTCAGCGGGTATCGGGGAGACCCAGTACTTC
TRBV19	TRBJ1-2	.	TRBD1	CASSSGYRGRDGYTF	TGTGCCAGTAGTTCCGGCTACAGGGGGCGCGATGGCTACACCTTC
TRBV4-1	TRBJ2-1	.	.	CASSPRRLFDSYNEQFF	TGCGCCAGCAGCCCACGGAGGCTATTCGACTCCTACAATGAGCAGTTCTTC
TRBV19	TRBJ2-5	.	.	CASNRGQETQYF	TGTGCCAGTAACCGAGGGCAAGAGACCCAGTACTTC
TRBV7-5	TRBJ2-7	.	.	CARSGLWDRNYEQYF	TGTGCCAGAAGCGGACTCTGGGACAGGAATTACGAGCAGTACTTC
TRBV25-1	TRBJ1-2	few	.	CASSERRGLGGYTF	TGTGCCAGCAGTGAGCGGCGAGGGCTGGGTGGCTACACCTTC
TRBV29-1	TRBJ2-3	.	TRBD1	CSATGTGATDTQYF	TGCAGCGCGACCGGGACAGGGGCTACAGATACGCAGTATTTT
TRBV14	TRBJ1-2	few	.	CASSQSPGQGIHGYTF	TGTGCCAGCAGCCAATCCCCAGGGCAGGGGATCCATGGCTACACCTTC
TRBV19	TRBJ2-7	.	TRBD2	CASSLMAGGIYEQYF	TGTGCCAGTAGTTTGATGGCGGGGGGGATATACGAGCAGTACTTC
TRBV10-1	TRBJ1-3	few	TRBD1	CASGSGTAGNTIYF	TGCGCCAGCGGCTCCGGGACAGCTGGAAACACCATATATTTT
TRBV5-1	TRBJ2-2	once	.	CASSLITRLTGELFF	TGCGCCAGCAGCTTGATTACGCGATTAACCGGGGAGCTGTTTTTT
TRBV15	TRBJ2-2	.	TRBD2	CATSRLYGLAGVTGELFF	TGTGCCACCAGCAGACTTTACGGACTAGCGGGGGTCACCGGGGAGCTGTTTTTT
TRBV7-9	TRBJ2-7	once	TRBD1	CASSPGQDSYEQYF	TGTGCCAGCAGCCCAGGACAGGACTCCTACGAGCAGTACTTC
TRBV19	TRBJ1-1	.	.	CASSYRGSVTEAFF	TGTGCCAGTAGTTATCGGGGGTCTGTCACTGAAGCTTTCTTT
TRBV27	TRBJ2-3	.	.	CASSLSKAGATDTQYF	TGTGCCAGCAGTTTATCGAAAGCAGGGGCCACAGATACGCAGTATTTT
TRBV12-3/TRBV12-4	TRBJ2-5	.	.	CASSLSRTETQYF	TGTGCCAGCAGTTTATCCAGGACTGAGACCCAGTACTTC
TRBV7-6	TRBJ1-5	.	TRBD1	CASSFGQGRNQPQHF	TGTGCCAGCAGCTTCGGACAGGGGAGAAATCAGCCCCAGCATTTT
TRBV19	TRBJ2-3	few	TRBD1	CASSTGTATDTQYF	TGTGCCAGTAGTACCGGGACAGCCACAGATACGCAGTATTTT
TRBV7-6	TRBJ2-1	.	.	CASSYTGTSYNEQFF	TGTGCCAGCAGCTACACCGGGACATCTTACAATGAGCAGTTCTTC
TRBV29-1	TRBJ2-7	.	TRBD1	CSVGDRGREQYF	TGCAGCGTTGGGGACAGGGGGCGTGAGCAGTACTTC
TRBV4-3	TRBJ1-4	.	TRBD1	CASSPGQGAEKLFF	TGCGCCAGCAGCCCTGGACAGGGGGCTGAAAAACTGTTTTTT